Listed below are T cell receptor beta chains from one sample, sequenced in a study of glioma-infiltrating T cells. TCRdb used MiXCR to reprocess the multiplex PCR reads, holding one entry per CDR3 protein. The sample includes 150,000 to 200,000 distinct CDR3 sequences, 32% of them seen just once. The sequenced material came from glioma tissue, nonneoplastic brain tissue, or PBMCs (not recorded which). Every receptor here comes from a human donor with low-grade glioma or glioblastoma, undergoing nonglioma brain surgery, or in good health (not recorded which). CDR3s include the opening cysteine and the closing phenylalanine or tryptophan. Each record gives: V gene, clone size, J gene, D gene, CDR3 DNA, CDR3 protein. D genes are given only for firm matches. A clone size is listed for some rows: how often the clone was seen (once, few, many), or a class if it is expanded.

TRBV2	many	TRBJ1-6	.	TGTGCCAGCAGTGAAAGGCAGAGCTCCTATAATTCACCCCTCCACTTT	CASSERQSSYNSPLHF
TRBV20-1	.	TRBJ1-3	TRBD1	TGCAGTGCTAGCCGGGACAGGGGGTTTGGAAACACCATATATTTT	CSASRDRGFGNTIYF
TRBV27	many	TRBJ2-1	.	TGTGCCAGCAGTCTACGGGACTCCTCCTACAATGAGCAGTTCTTC	CASSLRDSSYNEQFF
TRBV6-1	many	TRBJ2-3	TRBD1	TGTGCCAGCAGTCCCACCGCCGGGACAGGAGGCACAGATACGCAGTATTTT	CASSPTAGTGGTDTQYF
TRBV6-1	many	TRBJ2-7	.	TGTGCCAGCAGTTACACACAGCTCCGGGTGGAGCAGTACTTC	CASSYTQLRVEQYF
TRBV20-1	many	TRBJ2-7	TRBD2	TGCAGTGCGTGGACTAGCGGGAGCTCCTACGAGCAGTACTTC	CSAWTSGSSYEQYF
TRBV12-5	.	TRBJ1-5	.	TGTGCTAGTGGCCCTTTCAGAGTTCAGCCCCAGCATTTT	CASGPFRVQPQHF
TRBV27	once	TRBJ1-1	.	TGTTCCAGCAGTCCAAGGTCGCTGAACACTGAATCTTTATTT	CSSSPRSLNTESLF
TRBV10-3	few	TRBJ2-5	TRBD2	TGTGCCTCCCGGACTAGCGGGACTTCTATGGAGACCCAGTACTTC	CASRTSGTSMETQYF
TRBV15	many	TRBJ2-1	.	TGTGCCACCAGCAACCCAGGGCGGAGCTCCTACAATGAGCAGTTCTTC	CATSNPGRSSYNEQFF
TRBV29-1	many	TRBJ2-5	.	TGCAGCGTCGCACAGGGGCGGGGTGAGACCCAGTACTTC	CSVAQGRGETQYF
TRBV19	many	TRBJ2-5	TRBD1	TGTGCCAGTAGTATAGACTGGGGACAGCAAGAGACCCAGTACTTC	CASSIDWGQQETQYF
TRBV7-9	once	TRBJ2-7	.	TGTGCCAGCAGCTTAGCAGGGAGAACCCTGTACAAGCAGTACTTC	CASSLAGRTLYKQYF
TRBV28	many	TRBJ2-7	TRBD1	TGTGCCAGCAGTTTGTGGCAGGGGGCCTACGAGCAGTACTTC	CASSLWQGAYEQYF
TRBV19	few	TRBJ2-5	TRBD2	TGTGCCAGTAGTATGGGAGCGGGACGCAGCCAAGAGACCCAGTACTTC	CASSMGAGRSQETQYF
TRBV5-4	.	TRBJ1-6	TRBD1	TGTGCCAGCAGCTTGGACAGGGGCCCCTCACCCCTCCACTTT	CASSLDRGPSPLHF
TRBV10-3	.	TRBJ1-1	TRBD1	TGTGCCATCAGCTCCGGGACAGGGGGCCCTGAAGCTTTCTTT	CAISSGTGGPEAFF
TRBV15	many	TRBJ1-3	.	TGTGCCACCAGCAGAGATGGGGGATCTGGAAACACCATATATTTT	CATSRDGGSGNTIYF
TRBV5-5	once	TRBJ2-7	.	TGTGCCAGCAGCTTGATCTATGGAGGGCAGAACGAGCAGTACTTC	CASSLIYGGQNEQYF
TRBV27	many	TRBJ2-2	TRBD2	TGTGCCAGCAGTGCGCCGGGACTAGCCACCGGGGAGCTGTTTTTT	CASSAPGLATGELFF
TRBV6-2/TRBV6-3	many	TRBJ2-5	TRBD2	TGTGCCAGCAGTTTGGGACTAGCGGGAGTAGCAGAGACCCAGTACTTC	CASSLGLAGVAETQYF
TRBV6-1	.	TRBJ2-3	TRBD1	TGTGCCAGCACAACCGGAACAGGGGCAGATACGCAGTATTTT	CASTTGTGADTQYF
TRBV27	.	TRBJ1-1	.	TGTGCCGGCAGATTTGGAGAGAACACTGAAGCTTTCTTT	CAGRFGENTEAFF
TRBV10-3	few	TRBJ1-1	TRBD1	TGTGCCATCAGTATAGACAGGGATGCTGAAGCTTTCTTT	CAISIDRDAEAFF
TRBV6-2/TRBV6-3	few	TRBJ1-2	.	TGTGCCAGCAGTTACCCGACACTGAGAGGTAACTATGGCGACACCTTC	CASSYPTLRGNYGDTF
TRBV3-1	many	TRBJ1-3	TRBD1	TGTGCCAGCAGCCACCAGGGGGGCTACAGGAAGACGTCGGGCACCATATATTTT	CASSHQGGYRKTSGTIYF
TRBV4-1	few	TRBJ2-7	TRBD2	TGCGCCAGCAGCGCACAACCTAGCGGATTACCCTACGAGCAGTACTTC	CASSAQPSGLPYEQYF
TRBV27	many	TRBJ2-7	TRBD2	TGTGCCAGCAGTTTATTGCCCGGGACTAGCCCCTACGAGCAGTACTTC	CASSLLPGTSPYEQYF
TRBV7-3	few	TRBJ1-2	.	TGTGCCAGCAGCTTACTGGGGGGCAGCTATGGCTACACCTTC	CASSLLGGSYGYTF
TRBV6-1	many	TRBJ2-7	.	TGTGCCAGCTGGACCGCGTGGGAGCAGTACTTC	CASWTAWEQYF
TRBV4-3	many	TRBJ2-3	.	TGCGCCAGCAGCCAAGTCGTCCGGGAAGATACGCAGTATTTT	CASSQVVREDTQYF
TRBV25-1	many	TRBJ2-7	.	TGTGCCAGCAAAAGACGCAGCGGGCCCTACGAGCAGTACTTC	CASKRRSGPYEQYF
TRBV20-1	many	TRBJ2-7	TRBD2	TGCAGTGCTAACGACCCGCGGGGGTCCTACGAGCAGTACTTC	CSANDPRGSYEQYF
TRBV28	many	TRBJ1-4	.	TGTGCCAGCAGCCCGAGACAGTGGGGAGAAAAACTGTTTTTT	CASSPRQWGEKLFF